The rows below give T cell receptor beta chains drawn from one sample of a study of regulatory T cells in long-lasting Graves disease. TCRdb reprocessed the multiplex PCR reads via MiXCR and lists one record per CDR3 protein. The table records around 240,000 distinct CDR3 sequences, approximately 18% of them present only once. This sample also belongs to another study, concerning T cells in Graves' hyperthyroidism and ophthalmopathy.

Sequencing was performed on peripheral blood mononuclear cells (PBMCs), taken at new diagnosis, from a patient treated with antithyroid drugs. The receptors stem from a woman aged 30 to 39 with Graves disease. Both conserved end residues are part of each CDR3.

J,V,CDR3
TRBJ2-2,TRBV27,CASSLIPPGQGAGELFF
TRBJ1-4,TRBV3-1,CASSRGGAATEKLFF
TRBJ2-5,TRBV6-5,CASSYAGLGQETQYF
TRBJ1-5,TRBV27,CASSLAGGSNQPQHF
TRBJ1-1,TRBV6-2/TRBV6-3,CVCSLYGATNTEAFF
TRBJ1-2,TRBV7-9,CASSLVPYGYTF
TRBJ1-1,TRBV11-2,CASSFIGNTEAFF
TRBJ2-1,TRBV11-2,CASSLGGGPNEQFF
TRBJ1-3,TRBV9,CASSPHRVISGNTIYF
TRBJ2-2,TRBV6-1,CAGNWGQGVPGELFF
TRBJ2-5,TRBV28,CASSTPGRGETQYF
TRBJ2-4,TRBV11-2,CASSSQGEAKNIQYF
TRBJ2-2,TRBV19,CASAISPPTGELFF
TRBJ2-2,TRBV20-1,CSALAPRPPNTGELFF
TRBJ1-1,TRBV4-2,CASSPGTGRGTEAFF
TRBJ2-2,TRBV5-6,CASRPRQENTGELFF
TRBJ2-4,TRBV7-9,CASSPGDVRVANIQYF
TRBJ1-4,TRBV6-1,CASSPRRGNEKLFF
TRBJ1-3,TRBV7-9,CASSLEAGGNTIYF
TRBJ1-5,TRBV2,CASTGNSNQPQHF
TRBJ2-3,TRBV6-1,CASSPGVRRDTQYF
TRBJ2-3,TRBV10-2,CASSRGLAGGTDTQYF
TRBJ1-1,TRBV20-1,CSARVVDRDLIGNTEAFF
TRBJ2-2,TRBV20-1,CSVLAGGPSGELFF
TRBJ2-2,TRBV11-2,CASSLGLENTGELFF
TRBJ1-4,TRBV28,CASSLGTAATFPNEKLFF
TRBJ1-2,TRBV19,CASSRGQGLVYGYTF
TRBJ1-6,TRBV20-1,CSASRQGNNSPLHF
TRBJ2-7,TRBV19,CASSPRTGNYEQYF
TRBJ1-2,TRBV7-2,CASSQRLGGNPVNGYTF
TRBJ1-1,TRBV12-5,CASGLSFSEAFF
TRBJ2-2,TRBV10-3,CAISGGGYANTGELFF
TRBJ2-2,TRBV10-3,CAISENLVGGELFF
TRBJ2-7,TRBV11-3,CASSLVRAGEQYF
TRBJ2-7,TRBV29-1,CSADRGGNEQYF
TRBJ2-5,TRBV11-3,CASSLGKIGAPGRETQYF